Each of the 5 T cell receptor beta chains below was sequenced from the same sample in a study of CD8 T cells in Susac syndrome (dated by TCRdb to the late 2010s). The library was made by the immunoSEQ multiplex PCR assay. RNA was extracted using the RNeasy kit, and roughly 0.5 to 1 microgram was reverse transcribed with random hexamers. TCRdb's own reprocessing of the public reads used fastp at Q25 and MiXCR and kept productive beta chains. Every CDR3 protein is listed once, alongside the most common genes and DNA of its rows. The sample table holds 90,000 to 110,000 distinct CDR3 sequences, of which about 96% were seen once. The top ten clones comprise approximately 0.093% of the sample. Source material: CD4+ T cells from PBMCs. All receptors derive from a human donor in good health.

The chain carries TRBV20-1 and TRBJ2-3, with D hard to call. Trimming cost V 6 bases and J 1 base, with 11 bases left between them. CDR1 is DFQATT and CDR2 is SNEGSKA in the germline V gene (reference sequence). The CDR3 is 13 amino acids. The CDR3 DNA reads TGCAGTGCCCATCAATCAGGCACAGATACGCAGTATTTT. It specifies CSAHQSGTDTQYF.

The chain carries TRBV12-3 or TRBV12-4 and TRBJ2-5; TRBD2 agrees at 16 bases. V lost 3 bases and J lost 5; bases outside the gene matches: 6. This CDR3 comprises 17 residues. CDR3 sequence reads: CASSLGLAGGHLETQYF. The CDR3 nucleotides read TGTGCCAGCAGTTTGGGACTAGCGGGGGGGCACTTGGAGACCCAGTACTTC.

The chain is built from TRBV7-8 and TRBJ1-2, with 9 bases matching TRBD1. The CDR3 consists of 18 residues. V lost 5 bases, J lost 0 bases, and 13 bases stayed unmatched. From germline, CDR1 is SGHVS and CDR2 FQNEAQ. As DNA, the CDR3 is TGTGCCAGCAGCCCCCTCGGGACAGGGACACCTGCTAACTATGGCTACACCTTC. It translates to CASSPLGTGTPANYGYTF. Together with reference TRBV7-8 and TRBJ1-2, the CDR3 gives the full variable domain: GAGVSQSPRYKVAKRGQDVALRCDPISGHVSLFWYQQALGQGPEFLTYFQNEAQLDKSGLPSDRFFAERPEGSVSTLKIQRTQQEDSAVYLCASSPLGTGTPANYGYTFGSGTRLTVV.

The CDR3 region has the DNA TGCGCCAGCAGCTCCGTGGGGGGCCCAAACACTGAAGCTTTCTTT. It specifies CASSSVGGPNTEAFF. This chain joins TRBV5-1 and TRBJ1-1; weak D call: TRBD1 (6 bases). Between the trimmed V and J ends, which lost 3 bases and 2 bases, there was a span of 14 bases. Germline assignment: CDR1 SGHRS and CDR2 YFSETQ. This CDR3 contains 15 residues.

This chain connects TRBV7-4 to TRBJ2-7, with D possibly called TRBD1 or TRBD2 (5 bases each). The V gene's germline CDR1 is SGHVT and CDR2 SQSDAQ. CDR3 length equals 16 residues. V was clipped by 5 bases and J by 0 bases, with 17 bases between them. The CDR3 sequence is CASSLLGTGSSYEQYF. The CDR3 bases are TGTGCCAGCAGCCTACTTGGGACGGGCAGCTCCTACGAGCAGTACTTC.